The TCR beta chain under discussion was sequenced for a study of T cells expressing NK-cell markers. Study information: Repertoires of TCR beta were obtained from T cells sorted as CD3+CD56+NKG2C+, CD3+CD56+NKG2C- and CD3+CD56-NKG2C+. The study sequenced eight donors, seven HCMV-seropositive and one seronegative.

The CDR3 runs 15 residues. Germline assignment: CDR1 ENHRY and CDR2 SYGVKD. TCRdb reanalyzed the 5' RACE reads, giving one entry per CDR3 protein sequence and no DNA. The specimen's table records 350,000 to 400,000 distinct CDR3 sequences. The chain has TRBV10-3 and TRBJ2-1; with no DNA, the TCRdb D assignment of TRBD2 cannot be verified. This receptor was identified in a woman in her 50s in good health. Sequencing used blood T cells: a sorted CD56 or NKG2C T cell subset, CD4+ or CD8+ T cells, or bulk PBMC T cells (not recorded which). CDR3 sequence: CATRSASGALNEQFF.